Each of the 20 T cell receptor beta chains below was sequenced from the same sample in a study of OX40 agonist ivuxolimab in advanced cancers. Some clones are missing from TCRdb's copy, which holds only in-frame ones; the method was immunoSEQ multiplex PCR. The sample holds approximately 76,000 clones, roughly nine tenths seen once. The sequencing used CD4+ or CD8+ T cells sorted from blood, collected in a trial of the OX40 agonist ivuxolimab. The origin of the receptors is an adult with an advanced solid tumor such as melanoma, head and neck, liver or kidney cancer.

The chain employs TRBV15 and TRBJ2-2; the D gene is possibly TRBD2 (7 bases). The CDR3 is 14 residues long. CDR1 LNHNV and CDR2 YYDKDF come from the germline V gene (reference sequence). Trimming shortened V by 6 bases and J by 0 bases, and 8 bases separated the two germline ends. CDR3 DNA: TGTGCCACCAGGGGGGGGCCGAACACCGGGGAGCTGTTTTTT. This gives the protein CATRGGPNTGELFF.

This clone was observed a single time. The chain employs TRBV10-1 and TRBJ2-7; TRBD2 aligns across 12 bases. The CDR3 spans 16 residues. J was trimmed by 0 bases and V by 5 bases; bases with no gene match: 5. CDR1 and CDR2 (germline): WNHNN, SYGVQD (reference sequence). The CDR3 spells CASSSLAGGSSYEQYF. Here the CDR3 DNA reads TGCGCCAGCAGTTCACTAGCGGGGGGCAGCTCCTACGAGCAGTACTTC.

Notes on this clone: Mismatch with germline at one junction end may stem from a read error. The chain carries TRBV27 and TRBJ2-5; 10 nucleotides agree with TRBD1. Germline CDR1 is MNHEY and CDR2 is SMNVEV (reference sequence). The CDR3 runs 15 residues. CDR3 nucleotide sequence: TGTGTCAGCAGTTGGGGGACAGGGGAGACGGAGACCCAGTACTTC. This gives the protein CVSSWGTGETETQYF.

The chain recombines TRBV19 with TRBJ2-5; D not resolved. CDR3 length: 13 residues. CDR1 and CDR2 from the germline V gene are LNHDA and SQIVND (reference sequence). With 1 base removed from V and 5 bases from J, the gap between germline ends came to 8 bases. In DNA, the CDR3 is TGTGCCAGTAGTATAGCTCCAGGCGAGACCCAGTACTTC. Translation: CASSIAPGETQYF.

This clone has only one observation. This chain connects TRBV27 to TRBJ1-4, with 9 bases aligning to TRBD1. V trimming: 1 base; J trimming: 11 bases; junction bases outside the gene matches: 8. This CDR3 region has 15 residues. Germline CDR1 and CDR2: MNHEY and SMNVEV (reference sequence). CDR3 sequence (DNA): TGTGCCAGCAGTTTATGGGGACAGGGCCCTGGGAAACTGTTTTTT. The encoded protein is CASSLWGQGPGKLFF.

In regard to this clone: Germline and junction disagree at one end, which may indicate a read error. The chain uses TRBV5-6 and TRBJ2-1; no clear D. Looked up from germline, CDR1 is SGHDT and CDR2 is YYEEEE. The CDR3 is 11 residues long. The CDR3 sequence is CASSSDNEQFF. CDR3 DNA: TGTGCCAGCAGCTCCGACAATGAGCAGTTCTTC.

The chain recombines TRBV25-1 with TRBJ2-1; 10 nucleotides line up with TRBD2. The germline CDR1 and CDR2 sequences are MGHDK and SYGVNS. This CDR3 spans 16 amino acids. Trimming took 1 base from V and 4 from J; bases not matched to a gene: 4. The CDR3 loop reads CASSEFASGGYNEQFF. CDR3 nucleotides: TGTGCCAGCAGTGAATTCGCTAGCGGGGGTTACAATGAGCAGTTCTTC.

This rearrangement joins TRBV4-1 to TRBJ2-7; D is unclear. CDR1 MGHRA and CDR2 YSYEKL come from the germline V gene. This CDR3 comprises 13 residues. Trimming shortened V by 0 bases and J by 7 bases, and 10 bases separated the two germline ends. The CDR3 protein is CASSQDHGPEQYF. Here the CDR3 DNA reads TGCGCCAGCAGCCAAGATCACGGCCCTGAGCAGTACTTC.

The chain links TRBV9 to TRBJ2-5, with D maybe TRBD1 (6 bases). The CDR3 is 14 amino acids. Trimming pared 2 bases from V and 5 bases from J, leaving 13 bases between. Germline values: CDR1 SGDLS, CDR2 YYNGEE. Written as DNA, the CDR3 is TGTGCCAGCAGCGTCCAGGGGAATTGGGAGACCCAGTACTTC. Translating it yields CASSVQGNWETQYF.

CDR3 in amino acids: CASSDSVAGSTNEQFF. DNA of the CDR3: TGTGCCAGCAGTGATTCGGTAGCGGGGAGTACTAATGAGCAGTTCTTC. The chain uses TRBV6-4 and TRBJ2-1; 8 bases are a match to TRBD2. The CDR3 spans 16 residues. The V gene end was trimmed by 3 bases and the J gene end by 7 bases; junction bases not matched to a gene: 11. Germline V gene lookup returns CDR1 MRHNA and CDR2 SNTAGT.

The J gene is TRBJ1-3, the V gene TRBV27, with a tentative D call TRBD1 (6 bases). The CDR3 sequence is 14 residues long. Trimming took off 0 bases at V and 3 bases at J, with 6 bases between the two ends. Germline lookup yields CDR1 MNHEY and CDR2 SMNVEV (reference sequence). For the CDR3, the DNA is TGTGCCAGCAGTTTATCAGGGGGTGGAAACACCATATATTTT. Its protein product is CASSLSGGGNTIYF.

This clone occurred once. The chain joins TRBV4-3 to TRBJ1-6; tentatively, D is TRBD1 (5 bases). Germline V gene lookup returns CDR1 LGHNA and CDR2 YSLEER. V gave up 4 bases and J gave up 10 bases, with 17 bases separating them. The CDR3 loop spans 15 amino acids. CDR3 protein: CASSPEPGRGSPLHF. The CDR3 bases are TGCGCCAGCAGCCCAGAGCCAGGGAGAGGATCACCCCTCCACTTT.

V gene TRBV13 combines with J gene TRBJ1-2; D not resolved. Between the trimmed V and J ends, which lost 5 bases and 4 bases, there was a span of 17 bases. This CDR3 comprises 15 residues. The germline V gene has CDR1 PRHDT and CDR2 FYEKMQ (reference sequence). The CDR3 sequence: CASSGSGRGGYGYTF. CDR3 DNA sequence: TGTGCCAGCAGCGGGTCGGGCCGAGGAGGCTATGGCTACACCTTC. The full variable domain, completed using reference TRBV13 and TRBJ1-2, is AAGVIQSPRHLIKEKRETATLKCYPIPRHDTVYWYQQGPGQDPQFLISFYEKMQSDKGSIPDRFSAQQFSDYHSELNMSSLELGDSALYFCASSGSGRGGYGYTFGSGTRLTVV.

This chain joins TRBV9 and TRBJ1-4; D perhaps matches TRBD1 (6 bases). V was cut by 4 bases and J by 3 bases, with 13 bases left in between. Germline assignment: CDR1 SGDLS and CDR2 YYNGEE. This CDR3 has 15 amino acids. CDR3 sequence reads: CASSPAGASNEKLFF. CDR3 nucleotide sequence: TGTGCCAGCAGCCCGGCGGGGGCTTCTAATGAAAAACTGTTTTTT.

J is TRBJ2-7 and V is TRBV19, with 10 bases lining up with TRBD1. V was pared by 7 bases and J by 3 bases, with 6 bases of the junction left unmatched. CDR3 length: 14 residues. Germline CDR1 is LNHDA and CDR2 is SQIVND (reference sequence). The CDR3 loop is CASTTGQGIYEQYF. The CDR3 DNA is TGTGCCAGTACCACGGGACAGGGGATCTACGAGCAGTACTTC.

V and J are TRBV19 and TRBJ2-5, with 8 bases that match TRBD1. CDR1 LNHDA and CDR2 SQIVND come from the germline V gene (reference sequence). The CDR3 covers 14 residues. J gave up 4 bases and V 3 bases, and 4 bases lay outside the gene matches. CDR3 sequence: CASSIGQGSETQYF. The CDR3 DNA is TGTGCCAGTAGTATTGGACAGGGATCAGAGACCCAGTACTTC.

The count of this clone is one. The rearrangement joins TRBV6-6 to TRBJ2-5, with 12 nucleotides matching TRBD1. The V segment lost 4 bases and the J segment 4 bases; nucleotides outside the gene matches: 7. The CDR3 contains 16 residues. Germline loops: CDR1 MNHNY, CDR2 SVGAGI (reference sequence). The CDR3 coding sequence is TGTGCCAGCAGTTCTGGGACAGGGGGCGTTTTAGAGACCCAGTACTTC. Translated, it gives CASSSGTGGVLETQYF.

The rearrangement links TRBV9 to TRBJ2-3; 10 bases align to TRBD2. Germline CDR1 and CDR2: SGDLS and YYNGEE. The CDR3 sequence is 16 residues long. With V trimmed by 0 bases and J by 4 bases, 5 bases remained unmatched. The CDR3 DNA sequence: TGTGCCAGCAGCGTAGAAGAGCGGGGGGGTGCAGATACGCAGTATTTT. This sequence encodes CASSVEERGGADTQYF.

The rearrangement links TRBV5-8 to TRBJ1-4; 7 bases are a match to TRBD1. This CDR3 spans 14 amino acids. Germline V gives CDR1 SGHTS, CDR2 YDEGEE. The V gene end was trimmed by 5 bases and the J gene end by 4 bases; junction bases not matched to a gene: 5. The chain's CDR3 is CASSMGQLNEKLFF. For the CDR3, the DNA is TGTGCCAGCAGTATGGGACAGCTTAATGAAAAACTGTTTTTT.

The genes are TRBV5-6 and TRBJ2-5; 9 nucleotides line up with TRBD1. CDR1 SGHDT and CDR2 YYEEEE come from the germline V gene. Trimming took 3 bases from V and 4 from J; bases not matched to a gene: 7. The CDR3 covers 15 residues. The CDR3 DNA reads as TGTGCCAGCAGCTGGCCGGGACAGGGATTAGAGACCCAGTACTTC. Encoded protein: CASSWPGQGLETQYF.